This T cell receptor beta chain was found in a study of blood T cells in healthy people across ages. Whole-study results and caveats: A strong correlation was found between TCR beta diversity and the percentage of naive T cells.

Concerning this clonotype itself: Its antigen remains unidentified.

It was with a sample-barcoded 5' primer and a J-beta primer mix that a second PCR of roughly 7 to 12 cycles was run. TCRdb reprocessed the 5' RACE reads with MiXCR, giving one entry per CDR3 protein. This sample carries roughly 1 million distinct CDR3 sequences, 25% of them seen once, and the ten largest clones take approximately 0.7%. Germline V gene data show CDR1 as DFQATT and CDR2 as SNEGSKA (reference sequence). The CDR3 covers 14 residues. V was pared by 6 bases and J by 9 bases, with 8 bases of the junction left unmatched. This sample also belongs to another study, concerning T cells of mothers and their children.

The chain links TRBV20-1 to TRBJ2-1, with TRBD2 matching 13 bases. The TCR comes from a girl between 2 and 10 years old in good health. The specimen sequenced was blood. The CDR3 reads CSAQTSGGAVEQFF. As DNA, the CDR3 is TGCAGTGCCCAAACTAGCGGGGGGGCTGTTGAGCAGTTCTTC.